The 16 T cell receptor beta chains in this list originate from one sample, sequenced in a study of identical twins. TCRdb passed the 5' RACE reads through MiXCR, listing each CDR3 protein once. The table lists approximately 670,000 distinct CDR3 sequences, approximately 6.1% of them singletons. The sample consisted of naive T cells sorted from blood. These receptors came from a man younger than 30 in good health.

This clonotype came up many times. CDR3 sequence: CSARNTGGLYEQYF. The DNA of the CDR3 is TGCAGTGCTAGAAATACAGGGGGCCTCTACGAGCAGTACTTC. The V and J genes are TRBV20-1 and TRBJ2-7, with 9 nucleotides matching TRBD1. Germline values: CDR1 DFQATT, CDR2 SNEGSKA (reference sequence). V lost 2 bases to trimming and J lost 3 bases; unmatched junction nucleotides: 5. This CDR3 is 14 amino acids long.

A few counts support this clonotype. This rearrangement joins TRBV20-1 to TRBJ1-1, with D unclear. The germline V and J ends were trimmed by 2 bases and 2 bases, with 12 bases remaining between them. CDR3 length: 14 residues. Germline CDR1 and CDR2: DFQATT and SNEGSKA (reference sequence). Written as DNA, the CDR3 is TGCAGTGCTAGAAGCGGGGAACTAAACACTGAAGCTTTCTTT. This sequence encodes CSARSGELNTEAFF.

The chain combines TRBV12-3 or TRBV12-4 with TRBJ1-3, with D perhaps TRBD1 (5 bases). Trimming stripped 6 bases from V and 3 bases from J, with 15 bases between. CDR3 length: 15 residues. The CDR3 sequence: CASRNPGVGGNTIYF. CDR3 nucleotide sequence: TGTGCCAGCAGGAACCCGGGGGTTGGTGGAAACACCATATATTTT.

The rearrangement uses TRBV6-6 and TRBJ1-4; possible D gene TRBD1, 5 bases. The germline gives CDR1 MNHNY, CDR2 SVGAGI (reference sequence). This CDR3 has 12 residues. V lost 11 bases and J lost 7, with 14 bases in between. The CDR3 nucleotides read TGTGCCGGGAGCTGGGGGGGTGAAAAACTGTTTTTT. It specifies CAGSWGGEKLFF.

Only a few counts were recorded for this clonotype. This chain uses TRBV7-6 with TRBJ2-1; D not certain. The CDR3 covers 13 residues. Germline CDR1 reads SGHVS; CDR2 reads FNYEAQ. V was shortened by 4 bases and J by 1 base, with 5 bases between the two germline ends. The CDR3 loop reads CASSSNSYNEQFF. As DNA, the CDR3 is TGTGCCAGCAGCTCGAATTCCTACAATGAGCAGTTCTTC.

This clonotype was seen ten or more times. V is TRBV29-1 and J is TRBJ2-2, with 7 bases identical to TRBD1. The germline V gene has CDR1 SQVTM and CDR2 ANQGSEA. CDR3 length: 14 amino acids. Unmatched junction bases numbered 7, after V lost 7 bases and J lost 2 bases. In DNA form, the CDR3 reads TGCAGCGCAGCGACAGGGATTAACACCGGGGAGCTGTTTTTT. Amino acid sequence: CSAATGINTGELFF.

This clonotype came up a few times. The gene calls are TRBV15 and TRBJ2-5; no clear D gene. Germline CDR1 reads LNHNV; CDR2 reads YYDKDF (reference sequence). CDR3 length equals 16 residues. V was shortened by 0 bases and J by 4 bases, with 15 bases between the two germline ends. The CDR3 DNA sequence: TGTGCCACCAGCAGAGACGGGTCTTTCCTCAGAGAGACCCAGTACTTC. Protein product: CATSRDGSFLRETQYF.

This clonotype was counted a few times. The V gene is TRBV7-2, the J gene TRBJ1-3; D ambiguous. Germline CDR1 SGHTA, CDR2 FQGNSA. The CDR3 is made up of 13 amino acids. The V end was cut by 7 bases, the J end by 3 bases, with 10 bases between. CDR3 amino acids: CASTPFLGNTIYF. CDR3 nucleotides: TGTGCCAGCACCCCCTTCCTTGGAAACACCATATATTTT.

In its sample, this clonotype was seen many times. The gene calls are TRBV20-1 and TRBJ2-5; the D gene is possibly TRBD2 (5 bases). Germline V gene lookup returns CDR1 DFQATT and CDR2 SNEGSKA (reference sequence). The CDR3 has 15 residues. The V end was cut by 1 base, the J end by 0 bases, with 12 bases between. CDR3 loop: CSARAVWRDQETQYF. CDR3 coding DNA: TGCAGTGCTAGAGCAGTGTGGCGGGACCAAGAGACCCAGTACTTC.

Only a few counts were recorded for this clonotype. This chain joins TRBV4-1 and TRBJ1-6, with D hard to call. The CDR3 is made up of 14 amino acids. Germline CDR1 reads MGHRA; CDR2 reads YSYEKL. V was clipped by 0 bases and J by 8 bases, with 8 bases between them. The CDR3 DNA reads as TGCGCCAGCAGCCAAGACCGGTCCCATTCACCCCTCCACTTT. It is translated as CASSQDRSHSPLHF.

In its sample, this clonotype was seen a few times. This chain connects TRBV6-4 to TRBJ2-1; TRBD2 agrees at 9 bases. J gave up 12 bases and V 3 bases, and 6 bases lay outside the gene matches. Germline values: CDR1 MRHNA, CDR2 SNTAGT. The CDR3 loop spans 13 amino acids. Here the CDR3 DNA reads TGTGCCAGCAGTGAGCCAGCGGGAGGCTCGCAGTTCTTC. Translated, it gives CASSEPAGGSQFF.

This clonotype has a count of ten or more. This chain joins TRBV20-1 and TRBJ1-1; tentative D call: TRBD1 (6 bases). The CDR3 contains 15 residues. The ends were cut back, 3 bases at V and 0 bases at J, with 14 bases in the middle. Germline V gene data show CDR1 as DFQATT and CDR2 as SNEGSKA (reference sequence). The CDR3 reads CSASAWGAMNTEAFF. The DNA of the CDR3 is TGCAGTGCTAGCGCCTGGGGGGCCATGAACACTGAAGCTTTCTTT.

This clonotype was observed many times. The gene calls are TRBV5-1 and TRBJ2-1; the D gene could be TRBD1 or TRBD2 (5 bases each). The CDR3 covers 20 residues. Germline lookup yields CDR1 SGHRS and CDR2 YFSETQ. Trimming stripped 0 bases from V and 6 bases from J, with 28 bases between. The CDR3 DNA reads TGCGCCAGCAGCTTGGTATTTGAGGGGAGTTGGTCGGACTTGCGCAATGAGCAGTTCTTC. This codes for CASSLVFEGSWSDLRNEQFF.

The CDR3 nucleotides read TGCGCCAGCAGCCTCCAATGGAGACAGGGAGGTATTTCAGATACGCAGTATTTT. This sequence encodes CASSLQWRQGGISDTQYF. The rearrangement joins TRBV4-3 to TRBJ2-3, with a weak D call TRBD1 (7 bases). Trimming removed 4 bases from V and 4 bases from J, with 24 bases in between. Per germline, CDR1 LGHNA and CDR2 YSLEER. CDR3 length equals 18 residues.

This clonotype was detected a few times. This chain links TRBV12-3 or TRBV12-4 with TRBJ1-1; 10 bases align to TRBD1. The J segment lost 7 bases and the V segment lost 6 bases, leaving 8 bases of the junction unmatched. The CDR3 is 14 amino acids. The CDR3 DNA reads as TGTGCCAGCAGGTGGGACAGGGGAGGGGGTGAAGCTTTCTTT. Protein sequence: CASRWDRGGGEAFF.

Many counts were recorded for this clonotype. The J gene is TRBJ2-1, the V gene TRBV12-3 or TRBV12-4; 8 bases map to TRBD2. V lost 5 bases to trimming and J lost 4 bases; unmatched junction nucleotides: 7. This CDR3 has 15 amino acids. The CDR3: CASSKTGGFYNEQFF. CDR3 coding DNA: TGTGCCAGCAGTAAGACGGGGGGGTTTTACAATGAGCAGTTCTTC.